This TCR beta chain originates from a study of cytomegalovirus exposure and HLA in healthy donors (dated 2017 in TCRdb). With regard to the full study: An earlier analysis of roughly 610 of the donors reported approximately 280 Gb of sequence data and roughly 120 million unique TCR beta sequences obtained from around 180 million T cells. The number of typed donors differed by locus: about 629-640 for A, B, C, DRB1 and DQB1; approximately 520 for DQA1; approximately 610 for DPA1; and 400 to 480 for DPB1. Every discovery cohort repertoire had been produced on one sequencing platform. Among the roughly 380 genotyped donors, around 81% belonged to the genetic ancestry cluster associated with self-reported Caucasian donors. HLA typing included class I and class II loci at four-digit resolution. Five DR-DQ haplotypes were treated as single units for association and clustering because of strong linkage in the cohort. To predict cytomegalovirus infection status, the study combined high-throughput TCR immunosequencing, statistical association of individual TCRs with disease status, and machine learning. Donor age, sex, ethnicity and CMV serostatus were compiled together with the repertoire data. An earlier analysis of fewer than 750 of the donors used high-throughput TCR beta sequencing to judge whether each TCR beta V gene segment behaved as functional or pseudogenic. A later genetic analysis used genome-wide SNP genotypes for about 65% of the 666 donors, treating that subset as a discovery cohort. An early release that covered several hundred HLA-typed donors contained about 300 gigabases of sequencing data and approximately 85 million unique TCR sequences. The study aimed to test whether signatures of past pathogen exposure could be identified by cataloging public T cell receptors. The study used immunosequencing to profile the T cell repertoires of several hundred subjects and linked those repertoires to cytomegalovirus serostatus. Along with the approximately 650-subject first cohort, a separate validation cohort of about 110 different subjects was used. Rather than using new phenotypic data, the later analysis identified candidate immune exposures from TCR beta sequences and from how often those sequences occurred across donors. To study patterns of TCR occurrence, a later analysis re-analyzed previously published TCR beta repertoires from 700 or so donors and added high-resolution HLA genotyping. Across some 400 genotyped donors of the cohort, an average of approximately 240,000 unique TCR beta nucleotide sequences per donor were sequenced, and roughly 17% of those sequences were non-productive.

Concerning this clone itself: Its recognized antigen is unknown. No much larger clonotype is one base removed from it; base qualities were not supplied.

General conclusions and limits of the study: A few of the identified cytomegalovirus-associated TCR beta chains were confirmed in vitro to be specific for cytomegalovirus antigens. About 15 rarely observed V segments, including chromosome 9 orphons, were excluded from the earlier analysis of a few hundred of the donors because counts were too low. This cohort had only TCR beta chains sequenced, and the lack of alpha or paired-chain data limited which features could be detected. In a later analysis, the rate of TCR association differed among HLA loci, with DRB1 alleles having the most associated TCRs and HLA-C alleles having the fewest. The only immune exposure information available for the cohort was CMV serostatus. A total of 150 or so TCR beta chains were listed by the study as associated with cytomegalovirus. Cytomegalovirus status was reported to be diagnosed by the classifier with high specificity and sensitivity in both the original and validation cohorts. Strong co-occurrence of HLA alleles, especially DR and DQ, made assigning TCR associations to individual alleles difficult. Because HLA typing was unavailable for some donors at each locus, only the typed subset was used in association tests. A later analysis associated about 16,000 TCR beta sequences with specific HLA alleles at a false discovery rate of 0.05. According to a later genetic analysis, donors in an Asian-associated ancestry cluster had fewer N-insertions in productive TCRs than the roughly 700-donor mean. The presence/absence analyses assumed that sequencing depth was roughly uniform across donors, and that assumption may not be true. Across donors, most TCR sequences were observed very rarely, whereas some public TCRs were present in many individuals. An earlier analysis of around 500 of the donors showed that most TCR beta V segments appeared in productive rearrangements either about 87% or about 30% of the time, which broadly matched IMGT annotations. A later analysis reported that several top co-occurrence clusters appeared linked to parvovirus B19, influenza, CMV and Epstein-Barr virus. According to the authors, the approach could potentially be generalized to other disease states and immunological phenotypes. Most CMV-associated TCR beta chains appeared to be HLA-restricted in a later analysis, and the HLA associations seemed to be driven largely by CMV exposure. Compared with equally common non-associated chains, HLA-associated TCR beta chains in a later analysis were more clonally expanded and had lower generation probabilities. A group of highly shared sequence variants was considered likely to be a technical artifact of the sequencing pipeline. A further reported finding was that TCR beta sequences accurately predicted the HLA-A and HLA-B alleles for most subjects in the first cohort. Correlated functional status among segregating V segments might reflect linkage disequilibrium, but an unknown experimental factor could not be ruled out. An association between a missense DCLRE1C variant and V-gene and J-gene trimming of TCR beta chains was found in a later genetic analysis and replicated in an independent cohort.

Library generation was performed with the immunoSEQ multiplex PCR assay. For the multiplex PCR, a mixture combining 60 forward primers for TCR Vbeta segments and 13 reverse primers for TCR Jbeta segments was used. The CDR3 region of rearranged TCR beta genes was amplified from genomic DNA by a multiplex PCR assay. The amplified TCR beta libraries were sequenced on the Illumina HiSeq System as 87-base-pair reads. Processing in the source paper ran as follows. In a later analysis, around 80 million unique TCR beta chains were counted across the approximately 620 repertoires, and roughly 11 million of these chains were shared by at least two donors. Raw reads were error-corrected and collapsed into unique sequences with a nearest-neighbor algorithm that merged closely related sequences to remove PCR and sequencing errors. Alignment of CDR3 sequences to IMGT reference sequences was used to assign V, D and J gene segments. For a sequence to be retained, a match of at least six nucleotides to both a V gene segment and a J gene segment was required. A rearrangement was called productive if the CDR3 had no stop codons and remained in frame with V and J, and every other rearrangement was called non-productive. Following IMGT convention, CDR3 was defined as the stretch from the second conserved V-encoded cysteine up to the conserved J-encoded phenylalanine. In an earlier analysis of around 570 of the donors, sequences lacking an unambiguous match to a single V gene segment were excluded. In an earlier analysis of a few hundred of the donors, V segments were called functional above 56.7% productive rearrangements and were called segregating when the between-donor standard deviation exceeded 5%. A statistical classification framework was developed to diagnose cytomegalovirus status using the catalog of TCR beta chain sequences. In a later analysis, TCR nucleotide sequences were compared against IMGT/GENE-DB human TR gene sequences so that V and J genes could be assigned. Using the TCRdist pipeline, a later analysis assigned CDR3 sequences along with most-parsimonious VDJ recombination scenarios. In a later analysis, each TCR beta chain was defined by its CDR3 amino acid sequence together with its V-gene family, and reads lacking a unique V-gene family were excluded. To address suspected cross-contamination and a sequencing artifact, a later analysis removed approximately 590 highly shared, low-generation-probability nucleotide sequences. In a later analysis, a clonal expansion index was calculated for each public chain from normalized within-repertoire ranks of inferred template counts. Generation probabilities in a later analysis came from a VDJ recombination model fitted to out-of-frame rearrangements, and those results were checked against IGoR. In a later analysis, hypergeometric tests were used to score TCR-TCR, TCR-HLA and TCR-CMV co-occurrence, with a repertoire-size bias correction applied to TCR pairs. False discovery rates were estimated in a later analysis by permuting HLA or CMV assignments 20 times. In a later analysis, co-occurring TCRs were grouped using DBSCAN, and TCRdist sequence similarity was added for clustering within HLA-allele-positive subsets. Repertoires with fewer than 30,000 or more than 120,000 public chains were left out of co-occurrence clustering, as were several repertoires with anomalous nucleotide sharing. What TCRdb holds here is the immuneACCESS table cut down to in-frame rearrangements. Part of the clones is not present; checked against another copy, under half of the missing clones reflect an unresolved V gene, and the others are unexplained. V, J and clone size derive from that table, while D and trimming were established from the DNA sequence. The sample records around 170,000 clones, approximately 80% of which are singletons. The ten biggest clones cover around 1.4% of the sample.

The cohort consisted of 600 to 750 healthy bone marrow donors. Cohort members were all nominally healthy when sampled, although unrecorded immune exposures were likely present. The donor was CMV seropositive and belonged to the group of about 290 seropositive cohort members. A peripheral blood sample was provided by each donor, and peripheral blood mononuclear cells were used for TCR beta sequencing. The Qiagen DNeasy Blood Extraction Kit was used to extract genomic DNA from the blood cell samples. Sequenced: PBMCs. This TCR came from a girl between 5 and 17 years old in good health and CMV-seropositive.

Here is the DNA: TGCGCCAGCAGCCAAGTGGGCCCCGGTGAGCAGTTCTTC. This codes for CASSQVGPGEQFF. The sequence is built from TRBV4-1 and TRBJ2-1; the D gene cannot be named for sure. The germline V gene yields MGHRA for CDR1 and YSYEKL for CDR2. Measured from the cysteine to the phenylalanine, the CDR3 is 13 residues long. Kept here is only the CDR3 DNA, which spans 39 bases and is read in frame from base 1. Cut back by 1 base and 9 bases, the V and J ends lie 10 bases apart.